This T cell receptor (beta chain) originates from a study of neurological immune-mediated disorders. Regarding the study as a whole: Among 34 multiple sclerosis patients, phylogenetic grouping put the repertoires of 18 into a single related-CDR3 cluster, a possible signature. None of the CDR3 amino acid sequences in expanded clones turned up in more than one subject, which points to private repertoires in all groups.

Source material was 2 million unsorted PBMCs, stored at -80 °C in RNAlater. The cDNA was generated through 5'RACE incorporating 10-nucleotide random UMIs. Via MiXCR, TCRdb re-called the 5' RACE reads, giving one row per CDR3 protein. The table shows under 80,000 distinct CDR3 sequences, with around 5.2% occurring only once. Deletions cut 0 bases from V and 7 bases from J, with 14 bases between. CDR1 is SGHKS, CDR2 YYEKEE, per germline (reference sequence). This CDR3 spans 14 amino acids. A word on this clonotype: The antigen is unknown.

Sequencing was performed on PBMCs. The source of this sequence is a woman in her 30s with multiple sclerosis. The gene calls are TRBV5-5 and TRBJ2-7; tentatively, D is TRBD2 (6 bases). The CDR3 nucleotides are TGTGCCAGCAGCTTGGGGACTATTTCCCCGGAGCAGTACTTC. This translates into CASSLGTISPEQYF. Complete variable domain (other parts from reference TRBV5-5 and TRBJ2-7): DAGVTQSPTHLIKTRGQQVTLRCSPISGHKSVSWYQQVLGQGPQFIFQYYEKEERGRGNFPDRFSARQFPNYSSELNVNALLLGDSALYLCASSLGTISPEQYFGPGTRLTVT.